This T cell receptor beta chain was obtained from a study of regulatory T cells in long-lasting Graves disease. Study information: Persistent cases took antithyroid drugs over 5 years and stayed TSH receptor antibody positive.

This clonotype was counted a few times. Investigators prepared the TCR beta libraries by applying iRepertoire HTBI primers and Arm-PCR of CDR3 regions. Using its own MiXCR run on the multiplex PCR reads, TCRdb lists one record per CDR3 protein. The data contain a few hundred thousand distinct CDR3 sequences, 23% of them singletons. Documented time point: persistent/refractory GD, antithyroid drugs over 5 years with positive TRAb. Generation of the TCR library employed RNA extracted from PBMCs. It was American Thyroid Association guidelines that determined Graves' disease diagnosis. Patients of an endocrinology department in Xi'an, China, were included. Sequencing used peripheral blood mononuclear cells (PBMCs), obtained when the disease was refractory, from a patient treated with antithyroid drugs. This TCR came from a woman aged 40 to 49 with Graves disease.

The CDR3, as DNA: TGTGCCAGCAGCCCCCCTAGCGGGAGCTATGTCTACGAGCAGTACTTC. As protein: CASSPPSGSYVYEQYF. The chain has TRBV28 and TRBJ2-7, with 10 bases that match TRBD2. Germline assignment: CDR1 MDHEN and CDR2 SYDVKM. The CDR3 is 16 amino acids. V gave up 6 bases and J gave up 3 bases; unmatched junction bases: 11.